A selection of T cell receptor beta chains follows, all from one sample in a study of response to subunit inactivated influenza vaccine. MiXCR, applied by TCRdb to the RT-PCR reads, yields one record per CDR3 protein. In the table there are 500,000 to 750,000 distinct CDR3 sequences, around 13% of which are singletons. Specimen: PBMCs from blood, collected 11 to 12 days after vaccination. The receptors shown here come from a man aged 45-60 years who received an inactivated influenza vaccine. Both conserved end residues are part of each CDR3. A D gene is named only where the DNA matches it firmly. Only part of the rows carry a size: once, few, many, or a class if the clone is expanded.

>few|.|TRBV7-2|TRBJ2-1
CASSLALNYWGSDEQFF
TGTGCCAGCAGCTTAGCGCTAAATTACTGGGGCTCTGATGAGCAGTTCTTC
>many|TRBD2|TRBV7-2|TRBJ2-3
CASSSGTSGRATRYF
TGTGCCAGCAGCTCCGGGACTAGCGGGAGGGCCACAAGGTATTTT
>.|.|TRBV2|TRBJ2-5
CASTWGGLAEQETQYF
TGTGCCAGCACGTGGGGGGGGCTAGCGGAACAAGAGACCCAGTACTTC
>.|TRBD2|TRBV20-1|TRBJ2-7
CSAPLAGAYEQYF
TGCAGTGCTCCCCTAGCGGGGGCCTACGAGCAGTACTTC
>.|TRBD1|TRBV20-1|TRBJ2-5
CSARPGQGQETQYF
TGCAGTGCTAGACCTGGACAGGGCCAAGAGACCCAGTACTTC
>few|.|TRBV4-3|TRBJ2-1
CASSYTRTILSEQFF
TGCGCCAGCAGCTACACCCGGACTATCCTCAGTGAGCAGTTCTTC
>.|TRBD2|TRBV15|TRBJ2-1
CATSREDPAGDYNEQFF
TGTGCCACCAGCAGAGAGGATCCAGCGGGGGACTACAATGAGCAGTTCTTC
>.|TRBD2|TRBV20-1|TRBJ2-3
CSARTTGTSIEGEDTQYF
TGCAGTGCTAGAACCACCGGGACTAGCATAGAGGGGGAGGATACGCAGTATTTT
>few|.|TRBV20-1|TRBJ1-1
CSASRGAMNTEAFF
TGCAGTGCTAGCAGGGGCGCCATGAACACTGAAGCTTTCTTT
>.|.|TRBV29-1|TRBJ2-5
CSGSREETQYF
TGCAGCGGTAGTAGAGAAGAGACCCAGTACTTC
>.|TRBD1|TRBV12-3/TRBV12-4|TRBJ2-3
CASNPGQGGTDTQYF
TGTGCCAGCAACCCGGGACAGGGGGGCACAGATACGCAGTATTTT
>.|.|TRBV9|TRBJ2-7
CAISGVGEASSYEQYF
TGTGCCATCAGCGGCGTAGGGGAGGCCAGCTCCTACGAGCAGTACTTC
>.|TRBD2|TRBV19|TRBJ2-3
CASSIPSGTYTDTQYF
TGTGCCAGTAGTATCCCTAGCGGGACGTACACAGATACGCAGTATTTT
>once|TRBD2|TRBV18|TRBJ2-3
CASSPTLAGGTDTQYF
TGTGCCAGCTCACCCACATTAGCGGGAGGAACAGATACGCAGTATTTT
>.|.|TRBV11-2|TRBJ2-5
CASWNGQETQYF
TGTGCCAGCTGGAATGGGCAAGAGACCCAGTACTTC
>few|.|TRBV2|TRBJ2-7
CASQTDGYEQYF
TGTGCCAGCCAAACCGACGGCTACGAGCAGTACTTC
>few|.|TRBV11-2|TRBJ1-3
CASSPWRGRGNTIYF
TGTGCCAGCAGCCCCTGGAGGGGAAGAGGAAACACCATATATTTT
>few|TRBD1|TRBV14|TRBJ1-5
CASSQGGGRASNQPQHF
TGTGCCAGCAGCCAGGGAGGGGGCAGGGCCAGCAATCAGCCCCAGCATTTT
>few|TRBD2|TRBV4-2|TRBJ2-7
CASSQEYGTSGAYEQYF
TGTGCCAGCAGCCAAGAGTATGGGACTAGCGGGGCCTACGAGCAGTACTTC
>many|TRBD2|TRBV20-1|TRBJ2-3
CSASLFKRGVTDTQYF
TGCAGTGCTTCCCTCTTTAAGCGGGGGGTTACGGATACGCAGTATTTT
>.|.|TRBV28|TRBJ2-1
CASTWGRGAYNEQFF
TGTGCCAGCACCTGGGGGCGGGGCGCCTACAATGAGCAGTTCTTC
>.|.|TRBV19|TRBJ2-1
CASSTGGGHYNEQFF
TGTGCCAGTAGTACGGGTGGCGGACACTACAATGAGCAGTTCTTC
>few|.|TRBV9|TRBJ1-2
CASTGSGDYGYTF
TGTGCCAGCACAGGGTCGGGGGACTATGGCTACACCTTC
>few|TRBD1|TRBV12-3/TRBV12-4|TRBJ1-2
CASSSRHPGQGNNRYTF
TGTGCCAGCAGCTCCCGCCATCCGGGACAGGGGAATAATCGCTACACCTTC
>few|TRBD2|TRBV4-2|TRBJ2-5
CASSQASSGGKETQYF
TGTGCCAGCAGCCAAGCTTCTAGCGGGGGGAAAGAGACCCAGTACTTC
>.|.|TRBV6-1|TRBJ2-2
CASSRRPGPSNTGELFF
TGTGCCAGCAGTAGACGACCGGGACCTTCAAACACCGGGGAGCTGTTTTTT
>.|TRBD1|TRBV28|TRBJ2-6
CASSSGGLIPGANVLTF
TGTGCCAGCAGTTCAGGGGGCCTAATCCCTGGGGCCAACGTCCTGACTTTC
>.|.|TRBV12-3/TRBV12-4|TRBJ1-1
CASSLASTGGDAEAFF
TGTGCCAGCAGTTTAGCGTCGACTGGGGGGGATGCTGAAGCTTTCTTT
>few|.|TRBV20-1|TRBJ1-6
CSATGRVGSYNSPLHF
TGCAGTGCCACGGGTAGAGTGGGCTCCTATAATTCACCCCTCCACTTT
>few|.|TRBV7-2|TRBJ2-7
CASSLSPSASYEQYF
TGTGCCAGCAGCTTAAGTCCTAGCGCTTCCTACGAGCAGTACTTC
>few|.|TRBV20-1|TRBJ2-3
CSAHLALGTDTQYF
TGCAGTGCACACTTAGCGTTAGGCACAGATACGCAGTATTTT
>.|.|TRBV5-1|TRBJ2-5
CASSWGAGEETQYF
TGCGCCAGCAGCTGGGGGGCAGGGGAAGAGACCCAGTACTTC
>.|.|TRBV29-1|TRBJ1-1
CSVYGLEGWTEAFF
TGCAGCGTTTATGGTTTGGAGGGTTGGACTGAAGCTTTCTTT
>.|.|TRBV2|TRBJ1-3
CASSAGSSGNTIYF
TGTGCCAGCAGTGCCGGCAGCTCTGGAAACACCATATATTTT
>many|.|TRBV28|TRBJ2-1
CASRSYNEQFF
TGTGCCAGCAGATCCTACAATGAGCAGTTCTTC
>few|.|TRBV20-1|TRBJ2-2
CSARSAGTAGELFF
TGCAGTGCTAGATCGGCAGGGACGGCCGGGGAGCTGTTTTTT
>.|TRBD1|TRBV6-2/TRBV6-3|TRBJ1-5
CASSRTGQGQPQHF
TGTGCCAGCAGCCGGACGGGACAGGGCCAGCCCCAGCATTTT
>few|TRBD2|TRBV24-1|TRBJ2-7
CATMLAGGEQYF
TGTGCCACCATGCTAGCGGGAGGAGAGCAGTACTTC
>few|.|TRBV6-2/TRBV6-3|TRBJ2-6
CASSYGKGVVKGANVLTF
TGTGCCAGCAGTTACGGAAAGGGAGTGGTGAAAGGGGCCAACGTCCTGACTTTC
>few|.|TRBV12-3/TRBV12-4|TRBJ2-4
CASSFEGRAKNIQYF
TGTGCCAGCAGTTTTGAGGGTAGAGCCAAAAACATTCAGTACTTC